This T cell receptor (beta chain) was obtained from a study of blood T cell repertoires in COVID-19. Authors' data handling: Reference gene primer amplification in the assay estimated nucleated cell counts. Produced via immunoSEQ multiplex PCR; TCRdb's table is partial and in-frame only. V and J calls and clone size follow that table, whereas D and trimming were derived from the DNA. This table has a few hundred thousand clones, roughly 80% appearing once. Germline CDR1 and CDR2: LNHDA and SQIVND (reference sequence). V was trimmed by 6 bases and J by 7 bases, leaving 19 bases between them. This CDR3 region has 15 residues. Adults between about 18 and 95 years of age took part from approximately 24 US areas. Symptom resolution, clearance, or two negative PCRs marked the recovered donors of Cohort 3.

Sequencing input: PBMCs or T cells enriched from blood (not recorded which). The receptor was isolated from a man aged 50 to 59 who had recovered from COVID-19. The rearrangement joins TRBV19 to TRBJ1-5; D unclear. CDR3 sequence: CASRLDTNRNQPQHF. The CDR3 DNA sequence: TGTGCCAGTAGATTAGATACTAATAGGAACCAGCCCCAGCATTTT.